A selection of T cell receptor beta chains follows, all from one sample in a study of CD8 T cells in ankylosing spondylitis. TCRdb independently ran MiXCR on the 5' RACE reads; one entry per CDR3 protein. The table records a few hundred thousand distinct CDR3 sequences, approximately 20% of them present only once. The sample was blood, either unsorted or a sorted T cell fraction (not recorded which). The receptor source for this set is a male donor with ankylosing spondylitis or in good health (not recorded which). CDR3s include the opening cysteine and the closing phenylalanine or tryptophan. A D gene is named only where the DNA matches it firmly.

j_gene	len	v_gene	d_gene	CDR3aa
TRBJ1-4	19	TRBV10-3	NA	CAISGSSTVEPATNEKLFF
TRBJ2-3	17	TRBV2	TRBD2	CASNTGLAGGSTDTQYF
TRBJ2-1	16	TRBV4-3	TRBD2	CASSQAGTSYGYEQFF
TRBJ1-2	16	TRBV7-9	NA	CASSPGLGGGNYGYTF
TRBJ2-1	13	TRBV7-3	NA	CASSLIGNNEQFF
TRBJ2-7	13	TRBV29-1	NA	CSVVTGRSYEQYF
TRBJ2-7	18	TRBV4-1	TRBD2	CASSSPPRRGSPKYEQYF
TRBJ2-5	13	TRBV5-1	NA	CASSLVGMETQYF
TRBJ2-7	13	TRBV29-1	NA	CSVLGTPPGEQYF
TRBJ2-1	16	TRBV4-1	TRBD1	CASSQSPGQGKNEQFF
TRBJ2-7	14	TRBV5-6	NA	CASSLFEGIYEQYF
TRBJ2-2	13	TRBV29-1	NA	CSFGRVNGGELFF
TRBJ2-5	15	TRBV29-1	NA	CSVETGLEATQTQYF
TRBJ2-5	14	TRBV11-2	TRBD1	CASSQDRGGETQYF
TRBJ2-7	13	TRBV29-1	NA	CSVEEVGSYEQYF
TRBJ1-2	13	TRBV9	NA	CASSPPTDYGYTF
TRBJ1-1	13	TRBV29-1	NA	CSVEVRGWTEAFF
TRBJ2-1	14	TRBV6-1	NA	CASSLGTPGDEQFF
TRBJ2-5	14	TRBV20-1	TRBD2	CSARDRLAGFPQYF
TRBJ1-4	17	TRBV4-1	TRBD1	CASSQGTGGLDEVELFF
TRBJ2-2	20	TRBV12-3/TRBV12-4	TRBD2	CASSLAVASGRAEGTGELFF
TRBJ2-6	18	TRBV21-1	NA	CASSKGDRAISGANVLTF
TRBJ2-7	15	TRBV27	TRBD1	CASSSPGTGFYEQYF
TRBJ2-5	15	TRBV6-2/TRBV6-3	NA	CASTSISVSQETQYF
TRBJ2-1	13	TRBV29-1	NA	CSVDLGPDNEQFF
TRBJ2-7	16	TRBV20-1	TRBD2	CSAKGLAGIPYDEQYF
TRBJ2-2	15	TRBV9	NA	CASSVEGVYTGELFF
TRBJ2-7	15	TRBV7-1	TRBD1	CASSSSGTDPYEQYF
TRBJ1-1	16	TRBV12-3/TRBV12-4	TRBD1	CASSPRDRVTNTEAFF
TRBJ2-3	16	TRBV4-1	NA	CASKSTSGARTDTQYF
TRBJ2-7	13	TRBV12-3/TRBV12-4	NA	CASSLGASYEQYF
TRBJ2-7	15	TRBV5-1	TRBD1	CASSLARDRSYEQYF